This TCR beta chain was sequenced during a study of cytomegalovirus exposure and HLA in healthy donors. PCR was performed using 60 Vbeta and 13 Jbeta primers. This table comes from immunoSEQ multiplex PCR, and its TCRdb copy is limited to in-frame clones, with some not included. There are about 88,000 clones in the sample; about nine tenths occur only once, and 2.3% lies in the top ten. Material: PBMCs. This clonotype was sampled from a young man in good health and CMV-seronegative.

The CDR3 spells CASSLRLANYEQYF. The DNA of the CDR3 is TGTGCCAGCAGCTTGAGACTAGCCAACTACGAGCAGTACTTC. The chain uses TRBV13 and TRBJ2-7; TRBD2 aligns across 7 bases. Germline CDR1 PRHDT, CDR2 FYEKMQ (reference sequence). V trimming: 3 bases; J trimming: 3 bases; junction bases outside the gene matches: 5. This CDR3 contains 14 residues.